This TCR beta chain stems from a study of cytomegalovirus exposure and HLA in healthy donors. The CDR3 contains 13 residues. The ends were cut back, 10 bases at V and 2 bases at J, with 11 bases in the middle. Germline V lookup: CDR1 MNHEY, CDR2 SVGAGI. Researchers ran the PCR with 60 Vbeta and 13 Jbeta primers. Using immunoSEQ multiplex PCR, the repertoire was profiled, and TCRdb retains in-frame clones only, with some absent. The sample records tens of thousands of clones, approximately 82% being singletons. The chain combines TRBV6-5 with TRBJ2-2; a weak D match, TRBD1 (5 bases). This receptor was taken from a woman between 18 and 30 years old in good health and CMV-seronegative. The sequenced sample was PBMCs. The CDR3 spells CATRAANTGELFF. The CDR3 bases are TGTGCCACCAGGGCCGCTAACACCGGGGAGCTGTTTTTT.